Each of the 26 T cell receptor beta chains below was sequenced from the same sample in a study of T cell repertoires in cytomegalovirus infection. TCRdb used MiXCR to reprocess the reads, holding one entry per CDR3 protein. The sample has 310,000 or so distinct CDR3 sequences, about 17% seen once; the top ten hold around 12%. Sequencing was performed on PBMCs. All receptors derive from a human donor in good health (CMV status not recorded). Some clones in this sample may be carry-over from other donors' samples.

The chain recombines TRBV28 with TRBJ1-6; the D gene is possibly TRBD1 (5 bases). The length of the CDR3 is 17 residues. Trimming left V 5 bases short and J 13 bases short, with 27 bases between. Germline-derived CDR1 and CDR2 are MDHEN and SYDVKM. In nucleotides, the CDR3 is TGTGCCAGCAGTAAGGGGCAGGCCCGCTCGTTTAGGCCCCCCCTCCACTTT. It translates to CASSKGQARSFRPPLHF.

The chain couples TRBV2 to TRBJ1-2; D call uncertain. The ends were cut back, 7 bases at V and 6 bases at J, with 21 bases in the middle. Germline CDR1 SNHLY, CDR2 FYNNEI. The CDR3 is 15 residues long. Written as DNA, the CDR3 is TGTGCCAGCACCAAAGACGGCAGCACCCTAAATGGCTACACCTTC. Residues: CASTKDGSTLNGYTF.

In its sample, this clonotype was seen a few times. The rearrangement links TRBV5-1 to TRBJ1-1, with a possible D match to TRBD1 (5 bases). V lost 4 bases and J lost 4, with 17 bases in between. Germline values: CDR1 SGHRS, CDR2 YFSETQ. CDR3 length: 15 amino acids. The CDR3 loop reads CASSREAWGATEAFF. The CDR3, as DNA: TGCGCCAGCAGCCGTGAAGCATGGGGCGCCACTGAAGCTTTCTTT. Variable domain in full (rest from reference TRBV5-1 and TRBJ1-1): KAGVTQTPRYLIKTRGQQVTLSCSPISGHRSVSWYQQTPGQGLQFLFEYFSETQRNKGNFPGRFSGRQFSNSRSEMNVSTLELGDSALYLCASSREAWGATEAFFGQGTRLTVV.

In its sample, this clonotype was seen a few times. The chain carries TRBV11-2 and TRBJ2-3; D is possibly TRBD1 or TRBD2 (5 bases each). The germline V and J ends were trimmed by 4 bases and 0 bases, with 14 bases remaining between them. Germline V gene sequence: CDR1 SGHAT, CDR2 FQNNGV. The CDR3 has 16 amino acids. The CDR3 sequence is CASSSGTDTSTDTQYF. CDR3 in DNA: TGTGCCAGCAGCTCTGGGACGGACACTAGCACAGATACGCAGTATTTT.

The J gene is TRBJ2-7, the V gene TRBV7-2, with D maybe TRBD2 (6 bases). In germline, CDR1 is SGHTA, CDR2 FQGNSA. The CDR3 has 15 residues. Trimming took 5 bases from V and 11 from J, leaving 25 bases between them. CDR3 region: CASSPGLRGTQREYF. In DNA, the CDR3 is TGTGCCAGCAGCCCAGGACTACGGGGCACGCAGAGGGAGTACTTC.

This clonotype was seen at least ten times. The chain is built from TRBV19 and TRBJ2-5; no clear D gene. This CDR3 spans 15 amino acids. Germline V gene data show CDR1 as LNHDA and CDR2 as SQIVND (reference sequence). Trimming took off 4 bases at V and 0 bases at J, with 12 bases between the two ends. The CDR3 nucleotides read TGTGCCAGTAGTAAAACCCATCGGTACCAAGAGACCCAGTACTTC. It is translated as CASSKTHRYQETQYF.

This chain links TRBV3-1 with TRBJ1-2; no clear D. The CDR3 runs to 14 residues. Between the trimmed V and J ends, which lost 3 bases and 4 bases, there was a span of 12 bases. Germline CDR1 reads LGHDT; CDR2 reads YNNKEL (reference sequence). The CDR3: CASSHSRPFYGYTF. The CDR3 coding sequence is TGTGCCAGCAGCCATTCGCGACCTTTCTATGGCTACACCTTC.

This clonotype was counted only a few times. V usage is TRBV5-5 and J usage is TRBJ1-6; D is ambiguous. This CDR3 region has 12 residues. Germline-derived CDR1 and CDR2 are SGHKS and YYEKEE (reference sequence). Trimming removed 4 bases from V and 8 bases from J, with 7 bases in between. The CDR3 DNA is TGTGCCAGCAGCCTGTCTGATTCACCCCTCCACTTT. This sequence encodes CASSLSDSPLHF.

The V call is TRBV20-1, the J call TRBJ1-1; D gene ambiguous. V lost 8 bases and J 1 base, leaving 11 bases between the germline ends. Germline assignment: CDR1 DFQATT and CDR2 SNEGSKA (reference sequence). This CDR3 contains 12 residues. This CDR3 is CSTWTANTEAFF. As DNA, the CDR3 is TGCAGTACCTGGACGGCGAACACTGAAGCTTTCTTT.

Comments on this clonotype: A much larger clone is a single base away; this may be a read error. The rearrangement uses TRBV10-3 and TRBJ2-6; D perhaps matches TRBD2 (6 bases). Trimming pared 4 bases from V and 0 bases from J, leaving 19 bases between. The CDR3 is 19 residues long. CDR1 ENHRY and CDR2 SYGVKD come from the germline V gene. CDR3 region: CAISGTIGGLNSGANVLTF. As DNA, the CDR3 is TGTGCCATCAGTGGTACAATAGGAGGGTTAAACTCTGGGGCCAACGTCCTGACTTTC.

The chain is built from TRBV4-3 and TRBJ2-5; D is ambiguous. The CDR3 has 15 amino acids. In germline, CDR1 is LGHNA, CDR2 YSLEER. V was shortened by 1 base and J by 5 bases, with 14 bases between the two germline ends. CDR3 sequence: CASSQAGRASETQYF. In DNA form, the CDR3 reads TGCGCCAGCAGCCAAGCTGGCCGGGCGTCGGAGACCCAGTACTTC.

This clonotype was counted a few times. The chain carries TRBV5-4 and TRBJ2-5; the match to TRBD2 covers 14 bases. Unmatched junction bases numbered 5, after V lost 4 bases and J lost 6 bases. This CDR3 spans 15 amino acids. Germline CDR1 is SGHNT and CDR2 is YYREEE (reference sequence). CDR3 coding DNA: TGTGCCAGCAGCCGAGGGACTAGCGGGGGTCAGACCCAGTACTTC. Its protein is CASSRGTSGGQTQYF.

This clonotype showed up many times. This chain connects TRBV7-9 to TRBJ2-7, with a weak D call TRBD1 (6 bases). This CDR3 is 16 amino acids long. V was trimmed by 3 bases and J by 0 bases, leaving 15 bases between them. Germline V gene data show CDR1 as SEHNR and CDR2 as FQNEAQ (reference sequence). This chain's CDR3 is CASSFHDRTSSYEQYF. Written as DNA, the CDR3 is TGTGCCAGCAGCTTTCACGACAGGACGAGCTCCTACGAGCAGTACTTC.

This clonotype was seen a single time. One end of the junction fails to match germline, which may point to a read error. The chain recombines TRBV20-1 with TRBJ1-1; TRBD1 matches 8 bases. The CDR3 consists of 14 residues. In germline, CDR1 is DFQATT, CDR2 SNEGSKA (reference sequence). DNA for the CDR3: TGCAGTGCTAGGAGCAGGGGGCCGGACACTGCAGCTTTCTTT. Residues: CSARSRGPDTAAFF.

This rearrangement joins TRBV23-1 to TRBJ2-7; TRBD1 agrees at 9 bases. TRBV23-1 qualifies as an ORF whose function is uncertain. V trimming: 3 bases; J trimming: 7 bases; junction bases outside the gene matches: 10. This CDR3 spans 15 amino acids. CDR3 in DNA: TGCGCCAGCAGTCACACGGACAGGGGACTTAAGGAGCAGTACTTC. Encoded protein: CASSHTDRGLKEQYF.

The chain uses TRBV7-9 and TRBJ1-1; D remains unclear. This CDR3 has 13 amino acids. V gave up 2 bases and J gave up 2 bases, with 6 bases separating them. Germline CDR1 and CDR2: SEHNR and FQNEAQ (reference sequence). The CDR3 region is CASSLITNTEAFF. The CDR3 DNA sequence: TGTGCCAGCAGCTTAATAACCAACACTGAAGCTTTCTTT.

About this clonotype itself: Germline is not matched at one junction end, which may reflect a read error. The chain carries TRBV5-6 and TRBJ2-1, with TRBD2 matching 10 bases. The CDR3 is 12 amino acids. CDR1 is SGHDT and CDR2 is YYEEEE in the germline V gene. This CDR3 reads CASSLGAGGLLF. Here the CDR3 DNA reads TGTGCCAGCAGCTTGGGAGCGGGGGGGCTGCTCTTC.

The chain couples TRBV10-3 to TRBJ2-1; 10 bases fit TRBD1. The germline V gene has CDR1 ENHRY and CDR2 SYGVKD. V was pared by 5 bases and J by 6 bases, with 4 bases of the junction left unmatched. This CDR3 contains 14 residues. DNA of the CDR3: TGTGCCATCAGTCCGGGACAGGGGAGCAATGAGCAGTTCTTC. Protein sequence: CAISPGQGSNEQFF.

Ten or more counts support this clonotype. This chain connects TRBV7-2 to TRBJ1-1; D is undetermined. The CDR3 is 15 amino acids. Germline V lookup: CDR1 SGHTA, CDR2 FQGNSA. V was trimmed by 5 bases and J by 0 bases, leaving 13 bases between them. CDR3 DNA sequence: TGTGCCAGCAGCACCGTGTCTGGTCTGAACACTGAAGCTTTCTTT. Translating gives CASSTVSGLNTEAFF. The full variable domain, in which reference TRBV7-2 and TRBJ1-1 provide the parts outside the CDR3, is GAGVSQSPSNKVTEKGKDVELRCDPISGHTALYWYRQSLGQGLEFLIYFQGNSAPDKSGLPSDRFSAERTGGSVSTLTIQRTQQEDSAVYLCASSTVSGLNTEAFFGQGTRLTVV.

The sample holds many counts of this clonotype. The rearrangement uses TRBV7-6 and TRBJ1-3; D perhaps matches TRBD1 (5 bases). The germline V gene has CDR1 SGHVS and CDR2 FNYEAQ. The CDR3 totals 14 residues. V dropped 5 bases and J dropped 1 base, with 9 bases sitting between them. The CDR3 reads CASSRTQSGNTIYF. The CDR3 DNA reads TGTGCCAGCAGCCGGACACAGTCTGGAAACACCATATATTTT.

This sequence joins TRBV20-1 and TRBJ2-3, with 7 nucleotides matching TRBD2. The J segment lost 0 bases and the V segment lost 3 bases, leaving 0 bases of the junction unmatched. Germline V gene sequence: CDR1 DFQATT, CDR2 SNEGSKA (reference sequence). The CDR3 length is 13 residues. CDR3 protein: CSASGGSTDTQYF. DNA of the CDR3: TGCAGTGCTAGCGGGGGGAGCACAGATACGCAGTATTTT.

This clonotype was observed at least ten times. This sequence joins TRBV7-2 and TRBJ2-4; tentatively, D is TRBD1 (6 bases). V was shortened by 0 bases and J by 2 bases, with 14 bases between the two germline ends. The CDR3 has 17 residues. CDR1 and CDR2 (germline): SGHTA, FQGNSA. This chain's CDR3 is CASSLAGGASSKNIQYF. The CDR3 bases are TGTGCCAGCAGCTTAGCAGGGGGTGCTTCTTCCAAAAACATTCAGTACTTC.

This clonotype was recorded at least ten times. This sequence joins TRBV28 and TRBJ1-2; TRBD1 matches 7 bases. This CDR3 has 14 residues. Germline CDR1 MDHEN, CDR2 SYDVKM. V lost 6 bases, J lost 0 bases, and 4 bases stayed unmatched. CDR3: CASSGTETNYGYTF. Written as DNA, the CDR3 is TGTGCCAGCAGCGGGACAGAAACTAACTATGGCTACACCTTC.

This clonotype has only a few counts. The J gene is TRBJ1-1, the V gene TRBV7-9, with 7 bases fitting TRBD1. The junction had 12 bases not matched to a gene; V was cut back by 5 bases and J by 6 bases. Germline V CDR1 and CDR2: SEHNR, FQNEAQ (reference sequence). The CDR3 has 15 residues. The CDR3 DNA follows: TGTGCCAGCAGCCCGAGACAGGGACTACCGGCTGAAGCTTTCTTT. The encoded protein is CASSPRQGLPAEAFF.

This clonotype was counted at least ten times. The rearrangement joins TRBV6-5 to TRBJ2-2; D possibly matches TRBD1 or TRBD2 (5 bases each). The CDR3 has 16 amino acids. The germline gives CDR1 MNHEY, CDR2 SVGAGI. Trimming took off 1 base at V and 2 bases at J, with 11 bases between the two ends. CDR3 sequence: CASSYWAGSNTGELFF. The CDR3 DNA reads TGTGCCAGCAGTTACTGGGCAGGGAGCAACACCGGGGAGCTGTTTTTT.

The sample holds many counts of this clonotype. The CDR3: CASRHESGQNLFEQYF. In DNA, the CDR3 is TGTGCCAGCAGACATGAATCGGGACAGAACCTATTCGAGCAGTACTTC. V is TRBV7-8 and J is TRBJ2-7; 7 bases map to TRBD1. The CDR3 is 16 residues long. The germline V gene has CDR1 SGHVS and CDR2 FQNEAQ. V was pared by 6 bases and J by 6 bases, with 17 bases of the junction left unmatched.